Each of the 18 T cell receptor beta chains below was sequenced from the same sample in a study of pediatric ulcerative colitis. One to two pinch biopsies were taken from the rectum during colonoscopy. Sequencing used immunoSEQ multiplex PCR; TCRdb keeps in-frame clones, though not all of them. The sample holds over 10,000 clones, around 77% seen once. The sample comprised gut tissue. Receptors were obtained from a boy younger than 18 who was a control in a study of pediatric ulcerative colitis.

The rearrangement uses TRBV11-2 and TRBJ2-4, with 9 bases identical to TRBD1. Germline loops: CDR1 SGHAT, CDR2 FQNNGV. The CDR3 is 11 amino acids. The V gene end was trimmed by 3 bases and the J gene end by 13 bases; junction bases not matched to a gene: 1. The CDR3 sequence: CASSLGQGQYF. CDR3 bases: TGTGCCAGCAGCTTGGGACAGGGACAGTACTTC.

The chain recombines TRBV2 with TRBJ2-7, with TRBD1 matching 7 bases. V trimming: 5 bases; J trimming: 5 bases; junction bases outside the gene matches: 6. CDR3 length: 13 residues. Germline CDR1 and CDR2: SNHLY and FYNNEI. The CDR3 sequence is CASSQQGLNEQYV. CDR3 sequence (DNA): TGTGCCAGCAGTCAACAGGGGTTGAACGAGCAGTACGTC.

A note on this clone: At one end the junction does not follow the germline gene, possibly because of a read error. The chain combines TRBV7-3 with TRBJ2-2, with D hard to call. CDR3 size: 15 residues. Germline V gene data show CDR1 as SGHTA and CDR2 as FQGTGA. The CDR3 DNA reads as TGTGCCAGCAGCTTCCCTTCCGTGAACCCCGGGGAGCTGTTTTTT. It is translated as CASSFPSVNPGELFF. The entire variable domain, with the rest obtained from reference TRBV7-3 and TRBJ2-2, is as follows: GAGVSQTPSNKVTEKGKYVELRCDPISGHTALYWYRQSLGQGPEFLIYFQGTGAADDSGLPNDRFFAVRPEGSVSTLKIQRTERGDSAVYLCASSFPSVNPGELFFGEGSRLTVL.

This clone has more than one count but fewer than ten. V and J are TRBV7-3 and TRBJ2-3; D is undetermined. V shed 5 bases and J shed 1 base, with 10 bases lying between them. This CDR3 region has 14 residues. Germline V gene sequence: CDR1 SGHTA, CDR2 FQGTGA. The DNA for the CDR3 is TGTGCCAGCAGCCTCGGCCCCGGCACAGATACGCAGTATTTT. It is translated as CASSLGPGTDTQYF.

The CDR3 DNA sequence: TGTGCCAGCAGTTCCACAGGGGGCAATCAGCCCCAGCATTTT. Its protein product is CASSSTGGNQPQHF. V usage is TRBV28 and J usage is TRBJ1-5; 7 bases match TRBD1. The CDR3 contains 14 residues. Germline CDR1 MDHEN, CDR2 SYDVKM. The V segment lost 4 bases and the J segment 2 bases; nucleotides outside the gene matches: 2.

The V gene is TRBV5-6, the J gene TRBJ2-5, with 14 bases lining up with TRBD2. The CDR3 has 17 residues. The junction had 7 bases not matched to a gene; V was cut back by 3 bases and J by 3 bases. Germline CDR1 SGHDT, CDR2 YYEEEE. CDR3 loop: CASSSLPGLAGEETQYF. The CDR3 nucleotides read TGTGCCAGCAGCTCCCTCCCGGGACTAGCGGGAGAAGAGACCCAGTACTTC.

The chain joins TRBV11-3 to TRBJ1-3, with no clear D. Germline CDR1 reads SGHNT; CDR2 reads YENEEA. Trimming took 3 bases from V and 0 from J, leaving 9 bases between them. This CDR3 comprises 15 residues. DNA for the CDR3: TGTGCCAGCAGCTTCCAGAGTAGCTCTGGAAACACCATATATTTT. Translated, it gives CASSFQSSSGNTIYF.

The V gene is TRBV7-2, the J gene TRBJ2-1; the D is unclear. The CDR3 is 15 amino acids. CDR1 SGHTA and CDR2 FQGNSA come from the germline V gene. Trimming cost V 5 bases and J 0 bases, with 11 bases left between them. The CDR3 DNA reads TGTGCCAGCAGCCCGCGACTGGGCTCCTACAATGAGCAGTTCTTC. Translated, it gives CASSPRLGSYNEQFF. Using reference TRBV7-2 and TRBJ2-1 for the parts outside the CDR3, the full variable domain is GAGVSQSPSNKVTEKGKDVELRCDPISGHTALYWYRQSLGQGLEFLIYFQGNSAPDKSGLPSDRFSAERTGGSVSTLTIQRTQQEDSAVYLCASSPRLGSYNEQFFGPGTRLTVL.

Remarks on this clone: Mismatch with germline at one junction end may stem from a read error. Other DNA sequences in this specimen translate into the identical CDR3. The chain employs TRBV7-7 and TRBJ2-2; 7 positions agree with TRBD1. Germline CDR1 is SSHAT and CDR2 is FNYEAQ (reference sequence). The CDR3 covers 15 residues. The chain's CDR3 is CASSLDRANTGELFF. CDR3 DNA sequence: TGTGCTAGCAGTCTAGACAGGGCGAACACCGGGGAGCTGTTTTTT.

CDR3 in DNA: TGTGCCAGCAGCCGAGAAGGGACCGGCTCTAATGAGCAGTTCTTC. It translates to CASSREGTGSNEQFF. The rearrangement uses TRBV7-9 and TRBJ2-1; TRBD1 or TRBD2 may be the D gene (5 bases each). CDR3 size: 15 residues. Trimming removed 5 bases at V and 7 bases at J, with 18 bases between. CDR1 SEHNR and CDR2 FQNEAQ come from the germline V gene (reference sequence).

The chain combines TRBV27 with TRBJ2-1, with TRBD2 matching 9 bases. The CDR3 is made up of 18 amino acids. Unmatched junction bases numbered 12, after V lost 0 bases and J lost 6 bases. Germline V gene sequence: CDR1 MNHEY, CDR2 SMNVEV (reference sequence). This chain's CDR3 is CASSLSRGTAGGGNEQFF. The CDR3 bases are TGTGCCAGCAGTTTATCGCGGGGGACAGCGGGAGGAGGCAATGAGCAGTTCTTC.

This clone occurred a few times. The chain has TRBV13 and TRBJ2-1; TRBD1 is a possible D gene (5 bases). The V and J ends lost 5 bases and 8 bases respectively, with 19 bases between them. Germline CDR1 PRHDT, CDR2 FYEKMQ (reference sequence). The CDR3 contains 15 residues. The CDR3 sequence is CASSPGPKGRHEQFF. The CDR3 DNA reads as TGTGCCAGCAGCCCGGGCCCGAAGGGGCGCCATGAGCAGTTCTTC.

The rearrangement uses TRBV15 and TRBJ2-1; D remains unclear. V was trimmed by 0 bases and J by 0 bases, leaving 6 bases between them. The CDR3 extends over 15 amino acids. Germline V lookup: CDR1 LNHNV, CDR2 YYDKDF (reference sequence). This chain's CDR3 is CATSRDPGSYNEQFF. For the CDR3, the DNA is TGTGCCACCAGCAGAGACCCGGGCTCCTACAATGAGCAGTTCTTC.

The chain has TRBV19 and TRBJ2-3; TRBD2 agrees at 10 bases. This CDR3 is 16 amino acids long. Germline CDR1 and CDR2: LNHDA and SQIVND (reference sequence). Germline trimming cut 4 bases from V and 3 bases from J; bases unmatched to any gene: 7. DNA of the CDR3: TGTGCCAGTAGTACCAGGACTAGCGGACAGACAGATACGCAGTATTTT. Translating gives CASSTRTSGQTDTQYF. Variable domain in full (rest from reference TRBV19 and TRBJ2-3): DGGITQSPKYLFRKEGQNVTLSCEQNLNHDAMYWYRQDPGQGLRLIYYSQIVNDFQKGDIAEGYSVSREKKESFPLTVTSAQKNPTAFYLCASSTRTSGQTDTQYFGPGTRLTVL.

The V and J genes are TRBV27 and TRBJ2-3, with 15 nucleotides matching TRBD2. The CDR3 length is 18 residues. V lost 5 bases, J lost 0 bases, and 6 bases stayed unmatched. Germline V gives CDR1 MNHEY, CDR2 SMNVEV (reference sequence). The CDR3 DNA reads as TGTGCCAGCAGTCTGGGACTAGCGGGAGGTGAAAGCACAGATACGCAGTATTTT. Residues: CASSLGLAGGESTDTQYF.

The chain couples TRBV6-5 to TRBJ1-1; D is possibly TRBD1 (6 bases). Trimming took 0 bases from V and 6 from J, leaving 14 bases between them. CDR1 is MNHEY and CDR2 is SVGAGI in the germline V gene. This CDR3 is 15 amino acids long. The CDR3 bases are TGTGCCAGCAGTTACTCGTATTACAGGGCCTCTGAAGCTTTCTTT. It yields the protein CASSYSYYRASEAFF.

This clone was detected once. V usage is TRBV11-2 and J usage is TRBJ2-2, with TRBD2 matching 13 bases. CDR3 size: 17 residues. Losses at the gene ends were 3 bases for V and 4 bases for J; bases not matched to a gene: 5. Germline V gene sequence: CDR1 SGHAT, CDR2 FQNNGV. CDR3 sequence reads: CASSFRLAGGPTGELFF. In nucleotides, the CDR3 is TGTGCCAGCAGCTTCCGACTAGCGGGAGGACCCACCGGGGAGCTGTTTTTT.

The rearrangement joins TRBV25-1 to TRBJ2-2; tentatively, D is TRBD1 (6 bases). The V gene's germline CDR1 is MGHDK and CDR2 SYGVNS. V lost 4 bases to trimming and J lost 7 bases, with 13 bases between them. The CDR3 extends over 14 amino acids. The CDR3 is CASSATGTIGELFF. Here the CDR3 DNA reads TGTGCCAGCAGTGCGACAGGTACTATCGGGGAGCTGTTTTTT.